The rows below give T cell receptor beta chains drawn from one sample of a study of T cell changes during pregnancy in multiple sclerosis. Repertoires were generated with immunoSEQ multiplex PCR, while TCRdb's copy carries only in-frame clones and drops some. This table has under 40,000 clones, around nine tenths appearing once. The specimen was CD4+ T cells from peripheral blood mononuclear cells, collected in the second trimester of pregnancy. The receptors come from a female donor with multiple sclerosis, enrolled in a pregnancy study. The CDR3 runs from the conserved cysteine through the conserved F or W. Size values are once, few and many counts, or a class for expanded clones, and some rows have none.

abundance	v_gene	len	j_gene	CDR3aa
NA	TRBV9	16	TRBJ2-3	CASSVGGGYSTDTQYF
NA	TRBV7-2	16	TRBJ2-7	CASSARTQGVNYEQYF
NA	TRBV6-1	14	TRBJ1-2	CASSEVVGVHGYTF
NA	TRBV27	15	NA	CASSQTGGDFYEQYF
NA	TRBV5-1	12	TRBJ2-5	CASSAYGETQYF
NA	TRBV5-1	15	TRBJ1-2	CASTMDSHLNYGYTF
NA	TRBV29-1	13	TRBJ2-7	CSVGSGDLDEQYF
NA	TRBV5-1	15	TRBJ1-6	CASSNGTVYNSPLHF
NA	TRBV9	19	TRBJ1-2	CASSDRVDRGTGGGNGYTF
few	TRBV6-1	15	TRBJ1-4	CASTPSGGWHEKLFF
NA	TRBV30	14	TRBJ2-5	CAWSGQEGQETQYF
once	TRBV2	12	TRBJ1-1	CASSLEVTEAFF
NA	TRBV27	14	TRBJ1-2	CASSKRPGDYGYTF
NA	TRBV6-5	13	TRBJ1-1	CASSLRGNTEAFF
once	TRBV19	15	TRBJ2-2	CASSLQGAGTGELFF
NA	TRBV19	13	TRBJ2-7	CASSTDRGYEQYF
NA	TRBV2	15	TRBJ2-3	CASSPTGGHTDTQYF
NA	TRBV2	14	TRBJ1-5	CASSGLEGNQPQHF
NA	TRBV11-3	18	TRBJ2-1	CASSLDQGGTGSYNEQFF
NA	TRBV7-9	16	TRBJ1-4	CASRPGRGATNEKLFF
NA	TRBV6-5	14	TRBJ1-1	CASSYSAAHTEAFF
once	TRBV27	15	TRBJ1-1	CASSHSVNWRTEAFF
medium-sized	TRBV29-1	13	TRBJ1-2	CSVPLRGQDGYTF
NA	TRBV6-1	15	TRBJ1-2	CASSDYRWRENGYTF
NA	TRBV19	17	TRBJ1-1	CASTKAGQNSMNTEAFF
NA	TRBV19	15	TRBJ2-1	CASSRTSGNYNEQFF
NA	TRBV5-1	16	TRBJ2-1	CASRTPGASGYNEQFF
NA	TRBV29-1	16	TRBJ2-5	CSVRLAGGYPQETQYF
few	TRBV2	14	TRBJ2-7	CASSEARDYYEQYF
few	TRBV2	13	TRBJ1-1	CASAGTEHTEAFF
NA	TRBV29-1	13	TRBJ2-7	CSVDTGGRDEQYF
NA	TRBV18	13	TRBJ1-2	CASSAGDGYGYTF
once	TRBV18	15	TRBJ2-7	CASSPPGRGLGEQYF
NA	TRBV30	15	TRBJ2-5	CAWSVLSGGGETQYF
NA	TRBV2	17	TRBJ2-3	CASSKGGLAGVADTQYF
NA	TRBV18	17	TRBJ2-5	CASSPPGLAGGLETQYF
NA	TRBV30	14	TRBJ2-1	CAWNQGQSSNEQFF
NA	TRBV5-6	14	TRBJ1-1	CASSWGQTITEAFF
NA	TRBV7-2	10	TRBJ2-5	CASGGETQYF
NA	TRBV29-1	11	TRBJ2-7	CSVGTDYEQYF
NA	TRBV10-3	15	TRBJ2-5	CATDPGLDVSETQYF
NA	TRBV5-5	14	TRBJ1-1	CASSLTATNTEAFF